The 15 T cell receptor beta chains reported below all come from one sample, sequenced in a study of CD8+CD57+ T cells in acquired aplastic anemia. Genomic DNA was employed as the template in profiling TCR beta VDJ and CDR3. From the reads, TCRdb called clonotypes with MiXCR, one entry per CDR3 protein. The sample includes just over 450,000 distinct CDR3 sequences, around 32% seen only once; the top ten take 0.8% to 0.85%. Flow cytometry had shown expanded CD8+CD57+ cells in the patients chosen for sequencing. Sequenced material: sorted CD4+, CD8+, or CD8+CD57+ T cells (not recorded which) from PBMCs. These receptors all stem from a human donor with aplastic anemia.

J is TRBJ2-1 and V is TRBV20-1; the D is unclear. This CDR3 has 15 amino acids. From germline, CDR1 is DFQATT and CDR2 SNEGSKA (reference sequence). Trimming cost V 0 bases and J 6 bases, with 15 bases left between them. Written as DNA, the CDR3 is TGCAGTGCTAGAGATTCTACCAGCGTGGGCAATGAGCAGTTCTTC. This encodes CSARDSTSVGNEQFF.

Many counts were recorded for this clonotype. The rearrangement uses TRBV7-9 and TRBJ2-5, with D possibly matching TRBD1 (6 bases). CDR1 SEHNR and CDR2 FQNEAQ come from the germline V gene (reference sequence). CDR3 length: 13 residues. The germline V and J ends were trimmed by 5 bases and 5 bases, with 12 bases remaining between them. The CDR3 protein is CASSLTGTETQYF. The CDR3 DNA sequence: TGTGCCAGCAGCCTTACAGGGACCGAGACCCAGTACTTC.

This sequence joins TRBV5-1 and TRBJ1-2; D is possibly TRBD1 (6 bases). Per the germline V gene, CDR1 is SGHRS and CDR2 is YFSETQ. CDR3 length: 19 amino acids. V was pared by 1 base and J by 4 bases, with 26 bases between. This CDR3 reads CASSLKGTLGRGAGYGYTF. Here the CDR3 DNA reads TGCGCCAGCAGCTTGAAAGGAACCTTGGGCCGGGGGGCTGGCTATGGCTACACCTTC.

This chain links TRBV5-6 with TRBJ2-1; D could derive from TRBD1 or TRBD2 (5 bases each). The length of the CDR3 is 18 residues. Germline CDR1 reads SGHDT; CDR2 reads YYEEEE. V dropped 6 bases and J dropped 2 bases, with 24 bases sitting between them. The CDR3 sequence: CASTPIIQRLGAYNEQFF. In nucleotides, the CDR3 is TGTGCCAGCACACCGATCATACAGCGCTTGGGGGCCTACAATGAGCAGTTCTTC.

This clonotype was counted many times. This chain connects TRBV12-3 or TRBV12-4 to TRBJ1-1; D uncertain. V was cut by 3 bases and J by 1 base, with 9 bases left in between. The CDR3 is 14 residues long. The CDR3 spells CASSLRRTNTEAFF. CDR3 DNA sequence: TGTGCCAGCAGTTTGCGAAGGACGAACACTGAAGCTTTCTTT.

The genes are TRBV10-3 and TRBJ1-2; 7 positions agree with TRBD1. CDR3 length: 13 amino acids. The V and J ends lost 3 bases and 8 bases, in that order; junction bases with no gene match: 6. Germline V gives CDR1 ENHRY, CDR2 SYGVKD. CDR3 protein: CAISDLDRRGYTF. CDR3 sequence (DNA): TGTGCCATCAGTGACCTGGACAGGCGCGGCTACACCTTC.

This clonotype occurred a few times. V is TRBV20-1 and J is TRBJ1-1; 10 bases match TRBD1. Germline V lookup: CDR1 DFQATT, CDR2 SNEGSKA (reference sequence). CDR3 length equals 14 residues. This chain's CDR3 is CSANPGTGDTEAFF. The CDR3, as DNA: TGCAGCGCAAATCCCGGGACAGGGGATACTGAAGCTTTCTTT.

J is TRBJ1-4 and V is TRBV11-2, with 8 bases aligning to TRBD1. This CDR3 has 15 amino acids. Germline CDR1 reads SGHAT; CDR2 reads FQNNGV. The V gene end was trimmed by 5 bases and the J gene end by 3 bases; junction bases not matched to a gene: 5. The CDR3 DNA follows: TGTGCCAGCAGCGGGTACAGGGGGGCTAATGAAAAACTGTTTTTT. This codes for CASSGYRGANEKLFF.

This clonotype was found many times. The J gene is TRBJ2-7, the V gene TRBV7-9, with 12 bases aligning to TRBD2. Germline CDR1 SEHNR, CDR2 FQNEAQ (reference sequence). V was pared by 1 base and J by 4 bases, with 2 bases of the junction left unmatched. The CDR3 length is 15 residues. The CDR3 here is CASSLGLAGEYEQYF. DNA of the CDR3: TGTGCCAGCAGCTTAGGACTAGCGGGGGAGTACGAGCAGTACTTC.

This clonotype has only a few counts. The V call is TRBV12-3 or TRBV12-4, the J call TRBJ2-7; 10 bases are shared with TRBD2. CDR3 length: 16 residues. Trimming removed 1 base from V and 4 bases from J; junction bases left unmatched: 7. The CDR3 DNA is TGTGCCAGCAGTTTAGTGCCTAGCGGGAGAAGATACGAGCAGTACTTC. Encoded protein: CASSLVPSGRRYEQYF.

V and J are TRBV5-1 and TRBJ2-3; 7 bases map to TRBD1. The CDR3 extends over 15 amino acids. V trimming: 0 bases; J trimming: 6 bases; junction bases outside the gene matches: 7. In germline, CDR1 is SGHRS, CDR2 YFSETQ. CDR3 residues: CASSLGDRDLDTQYF. The DNA for the CDR3 is TGCGCCAGCAGCTTGGGTGACAGGGATTTGGATACGCAGTATTTT.

This clonotype was observed a handful of times. This chain uses TRBV7-2 with TRBJ2-1; 9 bases are a match to TRBD2. The CDR3 totals 15 residues. J lost 9 bases, V lost 0 bases, and 6 bases had no gene match. CDR1 SGHTA and CDR2 FQGNSA come from the germline V gene. The CDR3 sequence is CASSLASRGGGEQFF. The CDR3 DNA reads as TGTGCCAGCAGCTTAGCGAGTCGCGGGGGGGGTGAGCAGTTCTTC.

The rearrangement joins TRBV11-2 to TRBJ1-4; 9 positions agree with TRBD1. CDR1 SGHAT and CDR2 FQNNGV come from the germline V gene. The CDR3 consists of 16 residues. After removal of 6 bases from V and 3 bases from J, the junction contained 8 bases not matched to a gene. The CDR3 bases are TGTGCCAGCAGTCCCTGGGACAGGGAGGCTAATGAAAAACTGTTTTTT. This encodes CASSPWDREANEKLFF.

The V and J genes are TRBV2 and TRBJ1-1; TRBD1 matches at 9 bases. The CDR3 is 15 residues long. Germline V gene lookup returns CDR1 SNHLY and CDR2 FYNNEI. V lost 3 bases, J lost 4 bases, and 6 bases stayed unmatched. In DNA, the CDR3 is TGTGCCAGCAGTGAGTACAGGGGGCATGCCACTGAAGCTTTCTTT. This gives the protein CASSEYRGHATEAFF.

This clonotype was detected ten times or more. The chain carries TRBV10-2 and TRBJ2-5; 11 positions agree with TRBD1. With V trimmed by 5 bases and J by 5 bases, 10 bases remained unmatched. Germline CDR1 and CDR2: WSHSY and SAAADI. This CDR3 region has 16 residues. CDR3 region: CASSKKGQGAGETQYF. The DNA of the CDR3 is TGCGCCAGCAGTAAAAAAGGACAGGGGGCAGGGGAGACCCAGTACTTC.